The 10 T cell receptor beta chains below come from one sample, sequenced in a study of T cell changes during pregnancy in multiple sclerosis. Assay: immunoSEQ multiplex PCR; the TCRdb copy retains only in-frame clones and omits some. The table lists some 48,000 clones, roughly 96% of them singletons. The sample here was peripheral blood, taken in the second trimester of pregnancy. The receptors were gathered from a female donor with multiple sclerosis, enrolled in a pregnancy study.

Details on this clone: The sample has other DNA sequences that encode this CDR3 too. The chain joins TRBV11-2 to TRBJ1-1, with a possible D match to TRBD1 (6 bases). V lost 0 bases and J 3 bases, leaving 11 bases between the germline ends. This CDR3 contains 15 residues. Germline V gene lookup returns CDR1 SGHAT and CDR2 FQNNGV. This CDR3 reads CASSLEGRGHTEAFF. DNA of the CDR3: TGTGCCAGCAGCTTAGAAGGCAGGGGACACACTGAAGCTTTCTTT.

V is TRBV4-1 and J is TRBJ2-7, with TRBD1 identical over 7 bases. This CDR3 contains 15 residues. Germline CDR1 and CDR2: MGHRA and YSYEKL. V shed 5 bases, J shed 7 bases, and the junction held 14 bases outside the gene matches. CDR3 in amino acids: CASSNERPGGEEQYF. CDR3 DNA: TGCGCCAGCAGCAACGAACGTCCAGGGGGTGAGGAGCAGTACTTC.

The chain carries TRBV19 and TRBJ2-2; 15 bases agree with TRBD2. CDR3 size: 18 residues. V was clipped by 2 bases and J by 7 bases; unmatched bases: 8. The germline gives CDR1 LNHDA, CDR2 SQIVND (reference sequence). Written as DNA, the CDR3 is TGTGCCAGTAGTATATGGACTAGCGGGGGGGCGGTCGGCGGGGAGCTGTTTTTT. Protein: CASSIWTSGGAVGGELFF.

The chain is built from TRBV5-1 and TRBJ1-1; D is uncertain. V lost 5 bases to trimming and J lost 10 bases, with 24 bases between them. The V gene's germline CDR1 is SGHRS and CDR2 YFSETQ. CDR3 size: 15 residues. The CDR3 spells CASRGGGDIPGRAFF. The DNA for the CDR3 is TGCGCCAGCAGAGGTGGAGGTGACATCCCGGGAAGAGCTTTCTTT.

The V call is TRBV5-5, the J call TRBJ1-1, with D unresolved. The CDR3 extends over 13 amino acids. Trimming shortened V by 2 bases and J by 4 bases, and 9 bases separated the two germline ends. Germline V gene lookup returns CDR1 SGHKS and CDR2 YYEKEE (reference sequence). The CDR3 region has the DNA TGTGCCAGCAGCTTCGGCGGTTTCACTGAAGCTTTCTTT. It is translated as CASSFGGFTEAFF.

The chain has TRBV11-2 and TRBJ1-1; no clear D. CDR3 length: 15 residues. Germline CDR1 and CDR2: SGHAT and FQNNGV. V was shortened by 6 bases and J by 1 base, with 15 bases between the two germline ends. DNA for the CDR3: TGTGCCAGCAGGTCACGGGGTACGGAGAACACTGAAGCTTTCTTT. Protein product: CASRSRGTENTEAFF.

The chain employs TRBV15 and TRBJ2-2; 11 nucleotides match TRBD2. After removal of 5 bases from V and 4 bases from J, the junction contained 12 bases not matched to a gene. The CDR3 contains 18 residues. Germline V gene data show CDR1 as LNHNV and CDR2 as YYDKDF (reference sequence). Here the CDR3 DNA reads TGTGCCACCAGCGGAACTAGCGGGGGCGCCTGGGCCACCGGGGAGCTGTTTTTT. Translation: CATSGTSGGAWATGELFF.

With respect to this clone: Its ends do not fully match the called genes, so a read error is possible. The V and J genes are TRBV27 and TRBJ2-3, with unresolved D. The CDR3 runs to 13 residues. From germline, CDR1 is MNHEY and CDR2 SMNVEV (reference sequence). In DNA, the CDR3 is TGTGCCAGCAGTTCGATTCGCACAGATGCGCAGTATTTT. Residues: CASSSIRTDAQYF.

The J gene is TRBJ2-1, the V gene TRBV7-2, with 7 nucleotides matching TRBD1. The germline V gene encodes CDR1 SGHTA and CDR2 FQGNSA. V gave up 1 base and J gave up 4 bases; unmatched junction bases: 4. CDR3 size: 15 residues. The CDR3 region is CASSLVGDRYNEQFF. The CDR3, as DNA: TGTGCCAGCAGCTTAGTTGGGGACAGATACAATGAGCAGTTCTTC.

On this clone: A read error may produce the germline difference seen at one junction end. The chain couples TRBV5-1 to TRBJ2-3; 9 nucleotides line up with TRBD2. CDR3 length: 18 amino acids. Per germline, CDR1 SGHRS and CDR2 YFSETQ. CDR3 sequence (DNA): TGCGCCAGCAGCTCGAGGGTTATAGCGGGAGAAAGCATAGATACGCAGTATTTT. It encodes CASSSRVIAGESIDTQYF. Full variable domain (outside the CDR3, taken from reference TRBV5-1 and TRBJ2-3): KAGVTQTPRYLIKTRGQQVTLSCSPISGHRSVSWYQQTPGQGLQFLFEYFSETQRNKGNFPGRFSGRQFSNSRSEMNVSTLELGDSALYLCASSSRVIAGESIDTQYFGPGTRLTVL.